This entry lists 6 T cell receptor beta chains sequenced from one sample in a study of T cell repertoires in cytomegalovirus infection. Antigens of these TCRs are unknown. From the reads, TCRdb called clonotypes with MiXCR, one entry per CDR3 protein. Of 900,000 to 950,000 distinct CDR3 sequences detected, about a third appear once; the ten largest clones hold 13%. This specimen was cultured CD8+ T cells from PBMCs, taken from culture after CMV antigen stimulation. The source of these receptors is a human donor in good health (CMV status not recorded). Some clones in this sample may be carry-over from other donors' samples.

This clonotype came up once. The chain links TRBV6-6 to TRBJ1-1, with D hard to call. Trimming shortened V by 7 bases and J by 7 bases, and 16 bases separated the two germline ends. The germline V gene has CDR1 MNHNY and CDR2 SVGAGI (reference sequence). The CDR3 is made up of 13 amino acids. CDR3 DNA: TGTGCCAGCATACCACCACCAGCGGGTGAAGCTTTCTTT. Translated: CASIPPPAGEAFF.

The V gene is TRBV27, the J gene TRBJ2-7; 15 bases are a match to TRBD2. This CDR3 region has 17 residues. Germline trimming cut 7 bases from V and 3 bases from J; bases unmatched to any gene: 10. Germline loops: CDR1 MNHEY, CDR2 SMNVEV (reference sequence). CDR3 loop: CASTWRTSGGAIYEQYF. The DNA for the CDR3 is TGTGCCAGCACTTGGAGGACTAGCGGGGGGGCGATCTACGAGCAGTACTTC.

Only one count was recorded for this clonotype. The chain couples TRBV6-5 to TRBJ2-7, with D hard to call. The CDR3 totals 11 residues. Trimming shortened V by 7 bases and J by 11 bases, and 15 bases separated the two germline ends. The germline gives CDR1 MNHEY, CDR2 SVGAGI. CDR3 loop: CASTAGPVEYV. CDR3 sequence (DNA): TGTGCCAGCACTGCAGGTCCGGTGGAGTACGTC.

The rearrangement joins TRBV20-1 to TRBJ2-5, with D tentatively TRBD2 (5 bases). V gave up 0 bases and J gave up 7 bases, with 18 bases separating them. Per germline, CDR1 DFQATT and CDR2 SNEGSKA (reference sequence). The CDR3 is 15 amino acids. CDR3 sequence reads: CSARDYGDDRWTQYF. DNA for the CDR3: TGCAGTGCTAGAGATTACGGGGATGATCGGTGGACCCAGTACTTC.

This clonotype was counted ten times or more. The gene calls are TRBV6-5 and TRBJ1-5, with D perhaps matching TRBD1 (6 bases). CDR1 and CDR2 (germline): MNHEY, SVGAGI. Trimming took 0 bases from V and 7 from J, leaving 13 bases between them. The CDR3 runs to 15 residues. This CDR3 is CASSYSRGAGQPQHF. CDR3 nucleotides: TGTGCCAGCAGTTACTCCAGGGGCGCGGGCCAGCCCCAGCATTTT.

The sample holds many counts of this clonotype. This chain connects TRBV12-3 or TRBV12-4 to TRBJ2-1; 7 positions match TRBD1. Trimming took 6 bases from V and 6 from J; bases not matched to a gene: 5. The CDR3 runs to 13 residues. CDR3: CASSLTGLNEQFF. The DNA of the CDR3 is TGTGCCAGCAGCCTGACAGGGCTCAATGAGCAGTTCTTC.